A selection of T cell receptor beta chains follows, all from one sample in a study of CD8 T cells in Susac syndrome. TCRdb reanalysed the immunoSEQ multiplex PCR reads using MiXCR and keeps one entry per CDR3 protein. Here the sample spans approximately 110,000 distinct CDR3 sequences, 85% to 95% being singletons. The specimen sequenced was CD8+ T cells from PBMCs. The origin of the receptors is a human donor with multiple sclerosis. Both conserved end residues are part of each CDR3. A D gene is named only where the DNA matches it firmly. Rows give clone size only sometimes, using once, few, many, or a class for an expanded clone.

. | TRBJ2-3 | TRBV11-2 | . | TGTGCCAGCAGCCCTAAACCCCAGACGACTAGCACAGATACGCAGTATTTT | CASSPKPQTTSTDTQYF
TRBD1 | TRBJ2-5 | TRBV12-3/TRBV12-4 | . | TGTGCCAGCAGTGCCCGGGACAGGGAGGAGACCCAGTACTTC | CASSARDREETQYF
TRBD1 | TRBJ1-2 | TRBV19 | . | TGTGCCAGTACAGAGACAGGGGCGGGTGGCTACACCTTC | CASTETGAGGYTF
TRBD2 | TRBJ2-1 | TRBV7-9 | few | TGTGCCAGCAGCTTACGGCTAGCGGAGGGCAGTGAGCAGTTCTTC | CASSLRLAEGSEQFF
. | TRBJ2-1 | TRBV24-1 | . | TGTGCCACCAGTGATTTGTTAGGGGAGCAGTTCTTC | CATSDLLGEQFF
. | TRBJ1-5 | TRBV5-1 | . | TGCGCCACCCATGCCGCCATAATAAGCAATCAGCCCCAGCATTTT | CATHAAIISNQPQHF
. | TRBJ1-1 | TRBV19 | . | TGTGCCAGTAGTATCCAGGGCCGGGGTGAAGCTTTCTTT | CASSIQGRGEAFF
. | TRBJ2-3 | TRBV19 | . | TGTGCCAGCGGCACGGGGGCAGGTATGGAGGGAGATACGCAGTATTTT | CASGTGAGMEGDTQYF
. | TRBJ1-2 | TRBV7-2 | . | TGTGCCAGCAGCGCGAGGGGCCAGGGTGGCTACACCTTC | CASSARGQGGYTF
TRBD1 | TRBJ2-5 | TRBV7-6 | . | TGTGCCAGCAGCTCGACAGGGGGGTGGGAGACCCAGTACTTC | CASSSTGGWETQYF
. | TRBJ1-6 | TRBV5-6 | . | TGTGCCAGCAGCGGAACAGGGTTAAATTCACCCCTCCACTTT | CASSGTGLNSPLHF
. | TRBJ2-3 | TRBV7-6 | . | TGTGCCAGCAGCTCTCTGCTGGGGGCGCAGTATTTT | CASSSLLGAQYF
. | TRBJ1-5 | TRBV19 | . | TGTGCCAGTAGTCCAAGGGGGGGCGGCAATCAGCCCCAGCATTTT | CASSPRGGGNQPQHF
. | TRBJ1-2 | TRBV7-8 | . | TGTGCCAGCACCCCTCCGGCGGCGATGAGGGGCTACACCTTC | CASTPPAAMRGYTF
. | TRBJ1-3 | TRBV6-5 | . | TGTGCCAGCAGTTACTTAGGGACGGTCTCTGGAAACACCATATATTTT | CASSYLGTVSGNTIYF
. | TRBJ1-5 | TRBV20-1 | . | TGCAGTGCTAGTCTTTTAAGACAGGCCTTCGACCAGCCCCAGCATTTT | CSASLLRQAFDQPQHF
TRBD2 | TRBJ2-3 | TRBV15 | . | TGTGCCACCAGCAGACCCGGGACTAGCGGGGGCCTGAATACGCAGTATTTT | CATSRPGTSGGLNTQYF
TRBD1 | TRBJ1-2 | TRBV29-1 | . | TGCAGCGCCGCAGGGGGAGGGGGTGGCGGCTACACCTTC | CSAAGGGGGGYTF
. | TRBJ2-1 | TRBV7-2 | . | TGTGCCAGCAGCTCAGCGAGGTACAATGAGCAGTTCTTC | CASSSARYNEQFF
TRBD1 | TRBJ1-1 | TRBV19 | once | TGTGCCAGTAAACCGGGACAGGGGCCCCGTTGGACTGAAGCTTTCTTT | CASKPGQGPRWTEAFF
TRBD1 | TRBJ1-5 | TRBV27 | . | TGTGCCAGCAGCCGAGGGGGCTATCAGCCCCAGCATTTT | CASSRGGYQPQHF
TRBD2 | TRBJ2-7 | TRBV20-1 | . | TGCAGTGCTAGCGGGGGGTTCTACGAGCAGTACTTC | CSASGGFYEQYF
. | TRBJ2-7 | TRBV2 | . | TGTGCCATCAAGGGTCGGACTTTGAACGAGCAGTACTTC | CAIKGRTLNEQYF
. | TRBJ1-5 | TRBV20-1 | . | TGCAGTGCTCGGACGATCGGGGATCAGCCCCAGCATTTT | CSARTIGDQPQHF
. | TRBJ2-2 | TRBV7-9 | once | TGTGCCAGCAGACAAGAGGCCGGGGAGCTGTTTTTT | CASRQEAGELFF
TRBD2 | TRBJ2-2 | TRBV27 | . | TGTGCCAGCAGTTTATCGGCGGGAGGGCCCGGGGAGCTGTTTTTT | CASSLSAGGPGELFF
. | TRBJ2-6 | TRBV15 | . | TGTGCCACCAGCAGATGGGGCAGGGCCGACCTCGCTGGGGCCAACGTCCTGACTTTC | CATSRWGRADLAGANVLTF
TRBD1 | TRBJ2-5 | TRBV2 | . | TGTGCCCTTTATGTATCGACAGGGCCTCCGGAAGAGACCCAGTACTTC | CALYVSTGPPEETQYF
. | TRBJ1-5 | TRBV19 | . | TGTGCCACCGGCGACAGCTATAGCAATCAGCCCCAGCATTTT | CATGDSYSNQPQHF
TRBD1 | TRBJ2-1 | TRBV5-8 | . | TGTGCCAACAGCGTAGGGACAGGGAGGGGCAATGAGCAGTTCTTC | CANSVGTGRGNEQFF
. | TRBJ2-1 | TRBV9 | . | TGTGCCAGCAGCGTAGGGGGCTTGGCGGGCCGATACAATGAGCAGTTCTTC | CASSVGGLAGRYNEQFF
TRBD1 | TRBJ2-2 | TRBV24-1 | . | TGTGCCACCAGTGATTTCATAGGGGACAGTGGTACCGGGGAGCTGTTTTTT | CATSDFIGDSGTGELFF
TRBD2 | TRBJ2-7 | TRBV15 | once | TGTGCCACCAGCGGACGGACTAGCGGGGGCCTCGCCTACGAGCAGTACTTC | CATSGRTSGGLAYEQYF
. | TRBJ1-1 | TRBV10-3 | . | TGTGCCATCAGTGAGGAGGACGTAGACGACCCCTTAAATCCGACTGAAGCTTTCTTT | CAISEEDVDDPLNPTEAFF
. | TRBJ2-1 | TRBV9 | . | TGTGCCAGCAGCGTAGATGCGATTGGCTACAATGAGCAGTTCTTC | CASSVDAIGYNEQFF
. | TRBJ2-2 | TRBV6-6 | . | TGTGCCAGCAGTTACGCTCCTAACACCGGGGAGCTGTTTTTT | CASSYAPNTGELFF
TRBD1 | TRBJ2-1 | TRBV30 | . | TGTGCCTGGGGGACAGGATACAATGAGCAGTTCTTC | CAWGTGYNEQFF
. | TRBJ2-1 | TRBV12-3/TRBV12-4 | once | TGTGCCAGCAGTTTATTCCTACCCGAGGGCAATGAGCAGTTCTTC | CASSLFLPEGNEQFF
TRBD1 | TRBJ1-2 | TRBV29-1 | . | TGCAGCGTTGAAGATTATGGGACAGGTCTCTATGGCTACACCTTC | CSVEDYGTGLYGYTF
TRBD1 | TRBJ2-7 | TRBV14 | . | TGTGCCAGCAGCCAAGGATCTCGGGACAGCCTCTACGAGCAGTACTTC | CASSQGSRDSLYEQYF